The T cell receptor (beta chain) described here comes from a study of identical twins. This CDR3 is built from 17 residues. Trimming pared 2 bases from V and 0 bases from J, leaving 15 bases between. CDR1 SGHTA and CDR2 FQGNSA come from the germline V gene. Healthy Caucasians, and only they, were the donors. Points on this clonotype: No antigen is known for it.

Overall study results and limits: Within monozygotic twins, out-of-frame TCR alpha sharing was underestimated by the models. Cord blood beta clonotypes present at high abundance carried fewer insertions; no such pattern appeared in memory repertoires.

TCRdb re-analysed the 5' RACE reads in MiXCR, keeping a single row per CDR3 protein. The profile shows 230,000 or so distinct CDR3 sequences, roughly 8% of them singletons. The sample also formed part of further work on yellow fever vaccine responses in identical twins. From that paper: It has been reported that, in twins, the vaccine T cell response seemed partly convergent and partly personalized.

Specimen: CD8+ T cells sorted from blood. The V call is TRBV7-2, the J call TRBJ2-3; D is perhaps TRBD1 or TRBD2 (6 bases each). The sequence derives from a woman between 18 and 29 years old in good health. The CDR3 DNA reads TGTGCCAGCAGCTTAATGTTGACAGGAGGGAGCACAGATACGCAGTATTTT. This translates into CASSLMLTGGSTDTQYF.